This is a list of T cell receptor beta chains from one sample in a study of circulating tumor DNA in untreated peripheral T-cell lymphoma. The repertoire was sequenced with immunoSEQ multiplex PCR; TCRdb's copy has only in-frame clones and lacks some. Of 2,000 or so clones in the sample, about two thirds were seen once. The sequencing sample was made of tumor tissue. The receptor source for this set is a human donor with peripheral T-cell lymphoma. Each CDR3 is given with its conserved first and last residue. Fields, in order: D gene, CDR3 length, V gene, clone size, J gene, CDR3 DNA, CDR3 protein. The D gene is left open where the match is weak. The size entry is marked missing in some rows and otherwise reads once, few, many or a size class.

d_call: NA
cdr3_length: 15
v_call: TRBV11-3
clone_size: few
j_call: TRBJ1-1
cdr3_nt: TGTGCCAGCAGCATCCCGGACGGTATGAACACTGAAGCTTTCTTT
cdr3_aa: CASSIPDGMNTEAFF

d_call: TRBD2
cdr3_length: 16
v_call: TRBV19
clone_size: NA
j_call: TRBJ2-1
cdr3_nt: TGTGCCAGTAGTATCCGAGGACTAGCAATCCACAATGAGCAGTTCTTC
cdr3_aa: CASSIRGLAIHNEQFF

d_call: NA
cdr3_length: 15
v_call: TRBV11-3
clone_size: NA
j_call: TRBJ2-1
cdr3_nt: TGTGCCAGCAGCTTAAGACTCGGGGAGAAGGATGAGCAGTTCTTC
cdr3_aa: CASSLRLGEKDEQFF

d_call: NA
cdr3_length: 13
v_call: TRBV19
clone_size: NA
j_call: TRBJ2-3
cdr3_nt: TGTGCCAGTAAAGAGGGGGGCACAGATACGCAGTATTTT
cdr3_aa: CASKEGGTDTQYF

d_call: TRBD1
cdr3_length: 14
v_call: TRBV30
clone_size: NA
j_call: TRBJ1-2
cdr3_nt: TGTGCCTGGGGGCCGGGACAGGGTGCGATCGGCTACACCTTC
cdr3_aa: CAWGPGQGAIGYTF

d_call: NA
cdr3_length: 18
v_call: TRBV11-3
clone_size: NA
j_call: TRBJ2-7
cdr3_nt: TGTGCCAGCAGCCCAAGGGGCAGGAGGGGCTTCTTCACCTACGAGCAGTACTTC
cdr3_aa: CASSPRGRRGFFTYEQYF

d_call: NA
cdr3_length: 14
v_call: TRBV14
clone_size: once
j_call: TRBJ2-7
cdr3_nt: TGTGCCAGCAGCCAAGATTATGTTACCTACGAGCAGTACTTC
cdr3_aa: CASSQDYVTYEQYF

d_call: NA
cdr3_length: 17
v_call: TRBV10-3
clone_size: NA
j_call: TRBJ1-3
cdr3_nt: TGTGCCATCAGTGAGTCTCACAGGCTAACTGGGGGAAACACCATATATTTT
cdr3_aa: CAISESHRLTGGNTIYF

d_call: TRBD1
cdr3_length: 14
v_call: TRBV19
clone_size: NA
j_call: TRBJ1-1
cdr3_nt: TGTGCCAGTAGTCCTTGGACAGGGGGCACTGAAGCTTTCTTT
cdr3_aa: CASSPWTGGTEAFF

d_call: TRBD1
cdr3_length: 12
v_call: TRBV28
clone_size: NA
j_call: TRBJ2-3
cdr3_nt: TGTGCCAGCGTAAGCGTACGGGACAGGGCACATTTT
cdr3_aa: CASVSVRDRAHF

d_call: NA
cdr3_length: 15
v_call: TRBV5-1
clone_size: NA
j_call: TRBJ1-1
cdr3_nt: TGCGCCAGCAGCTTGGGGCAGGGCATGAACACTGAAGCTTTCTTT
cdr3_aa: CASSLGQGMNTEAFF

d_call: TRBD1
cdr3_length: 15
v_call: TRBV11-3
clone_size: NA
j_call: TRBJ1-2
cdr3_nt: TGTGCCAGCAGCTCTAGTGTAAGACAGGGGAGCGGCTACACCTTC
cdr3_aa: CASSSSVRQGSGYTF

d_call: NA
cdr3_length: 13
v_call: TRBV6-8
clone_size: NA
j_call: TRBJ1-5
cdr3_nt: TGTGCCAGCGCTAGGGCTTACAATCAGCCCCAGCATTTT
cdr3_aa: CASARAYNQPQHF

d_call: NA
cdr3_length: 14
v_call: TRBV1
clone_size: NA
j_call: TRBJ1-1
cdr3_nt: TGCGCCAGCAGCACGATTCCGGGACAGGGAAAGGCTTTCTTT
cdr3_aa: CASSTIPGQGKAFF

d_call: TRBD2
cdr3_length: 14
v_call: TRBV25-1
clone_size: NA
j_call: TRBJ2-1
cdr3_nt: TGTGCCAGCAGTGCCAGCGGGAGTTTGAATGAGCAGTTCTTC
cdr3_aa: CASSASGSLNEQFF

d_call: TRBD2
cdr3_length: 16
v_call: TRBV19
clone_size: few
j_call: TRBJ2-2
cdr3_nt: TGTGCCAGTAGTAATCAGGGAGGGGCGAACACCGGGGAGCTGTTTTTT
cdr3_aa: CASSNQGGANTGELFF

d_call: NA
cdr3_length: 12
v_call: TRBV19
clone_size: once
j_call: TRBJ2-5
cdr3_nt: TGTGCCAGTGGGCAGGGGGGGGAGACCCAGTACTTC
cdr3_aa: CASGQGGETQYF

d_call: NA
cdr3_length: 14
v_call: TRBV25-1
clone_size: NA
j_call: TRBJ2-2
cdr3_nt: TGTGCCAGCAGTGAATTGTATAACACCGGGGAGCTGTTTTTT
cdr3_aa: CASSELYNTGELFF

d_call: NA
cdr3_length: 14
v_call: TRBV5-1
clone_size: NA
j_call: TRBJ1-4
cdr3_nt: TGCGCCAGCAGCCAACAGGGAAGGAGTGAAAAACTGTTTTTT
cdr3_aa: CASSQQGRSEKLFF

d_call: TRBD1
cdr3_length: 13
v_call: TRBV6-8
clone_size: once
j_call: TRBJ1-4
cdr3_nt: TGTGCCAGCAGGGAGACAGGGGAGGAAAAACTGTTTTTT
cdr3_aa: CASRETGEEKLFF

d_call: NA
cdr3_length: 15
v_call: TRBV18
clone_size: NA
j_call: TRBJ2-7
cdr3_nt: TGTGCCAGCTCACCCGACCGGGGGCGAGACGACGAGCAGTACTTC
cdr3_aa: CASSPDRGRDDEQYF

d_call: NA
cdr3_length: 17
v_call: TRBV12-5
clone_size: once
j_call: TRBJ2-1
cdr3_nt: TGTGCTAGTGGTTTGGCACTTCAGCAAGGGCTTTACAATGAGCAGTTCTTC
cdr3_aa: CASGLALQQGLYNEQFF

d_call: NA
cdr3_length: 16
v_call: TRBV6-8
clone_size: NA
j_call: TRBJ2-1
cdr3_nt: TGTGCCAGCAGTTACTCGGAGAGTCCTGGAGGGGATGAGCAGTTCTTC
cdr3_aa: CASSYSESPGGDEQFF

d_call: NA
cdr3_length: 14
v_call: TRBV11-3
clone_size: large
j_call: TRBJ2-1
cdr3_nt: TGTGCCAGCAGCTTGGATGTCTCGTCTTTGGAGCAGTTCTTC
cdr3_aa: CASSLDVSSLEQFF

d_call: TRBD2
cdr3_length: 17
v_call: TRBV30
clone_size: NA
j_call: TRBJ2-5
cdr3_nt: TGTGCCTGGAGTGTTTGGGGGGCTAGCGGGAGGAAAGAGACCCAGTACTTC
cdr3_aa: CAWSVWGASGRKETQYF

d_call: NA
cdr3_length: 16
v_call: TRBV5-1
clone_size: NA
j_call: TRBJ2-1
cdr3_nt: TGCGCCAGCAGATTTGCCGCGGGGAGCTCCTACAATGAGCAGTTCTTC
cdr3_aa: CASRFAAGSSYNEQFF

d_call: NA
cdr3_length: 18
v_call: TRBV11-3
clone_size: NA
j_call: TRBJ1-5
cdr3_nt: TGTGCCAGCAGCTCCGGGCCCCTTCGGGGCATGGGCAATCAGCCCCAGCATTTT
cdr3_aa: CASSSGPLRGMGNQPQHF

d_call: NA
cdr3_length: 16
v_call: TRBV7-5
clone_size: NA
j_call: TRBJ2-7
cdr3_nt: TGTGTCAGCAGTCAGGCGGTTGGGACAGGGGGCCTCGAGCAGTACTTC
cdr3_aa: CVSSQAVGTGGLEQYF

d_call: NA
cdr3_length: 15
v_call: TRBV18
clone_size: NA
j_call: TRBJ1-1
cdr3_nt: TGTGCCAGCTTACCAAGGGGGGTCCGGCTCACTGAAGCTTTCTTT
cdr3_aa: CASLPRGVRLTEAFF

d_call: NA
cdr3_length: 15
v_call: TRBV7-7
clone_size: NA
j_call: TRBJ1-2
cdr3_nt: TGTGCCAGCAGCTTAGCGGCCGGGACATCGTATGGCTACACCTTC
cdr3_aa: CASSLAAGTSYGYTF

d_call: NA
cdr3_length: 16
v_call: TRBV28
clone_size: medium-sized
j_call: TRBJ2-4
cdr3_nt: TGTGCCAGCAGTGAGCCGGGAGCCCGTCCCAAAAACATTCAGTACTTC
cdr3_aa: CASSEPGARPKNIQYF

d_call: NA
cdr3_length: 13
v_call: TRBV22-1
clone_size: NA
j_call: TRBJ2-1
cdr3_nt: TGTGCCAGCAGGGTGGGTCCCTACAATGAGCAGTTCTTC
cdr3_aa: CASRVGPYNEQFF

d_call: NA
cdr3_length: 17
v_call: TRBV11-3
clone_size: NA
j_call: TRBJ1-5
cdr3_nt: TGTGCCAGCAGCTTAGATCGCGTTGAGCCGGGCAATCAGCCCCAGCATTTT
cdr3_aa: CASSLDRVEPGNQPQHF

d_call: NA
cdr3_length: 16
v_call: TRBV19
clone_size: NA
j_call: TRBJ2-3
cdr3_nt: TGTGCCAGTTTTTCCTCACAGGCAGGGGACACAGATACGCAGTATTTT
cdr3_aa: CASFSSQAGDTDTQYF

d_call: TRBD1
cdr3_length: 16
v_call: TRBV19
clone_size: NA
j_call: TRBJ2-2
cdr3_nt: TGTGCCAGTAGTATCAGGACAGGCCAGAACACCGGGGAGCTGTTTTTT
cdr3_aa: CASSIRTGQNTGELFF

d_call: NA
cdr3_length: 14
v_call: TRBV10-1
clone_size: NA
j_call: TRBJ2-3
cdr3_nt: TGCGCCAGCAGCGGACAGCGTGGCACAGATACGCAGTATTTT
cdr3_aa: CASSGQRGTDTQYF

d_call: TRBD1
cdr3_length: 14
v_call: TRBV6-8
clone_size: NA
j_call: TRBJ1-1
cdr3_nt: TGTGCCAGCAGTGGGACAGAAGTCAACACTGAAGCTTTCTTT
cdr3_aa: CASSGTEVNTEAFF

d_call: NA
cdr3_length: 15
v_call: TRBV7-7
clone_size: NA
j_call: TRBJ2-1
cdr3_nt: TGTGCCAGCAGCAATAGCTTAGTTGAAAACAATGAGCAGTTCTTC
cdr3_aa: CASSNSLVENNEQFF

d_call: NA
cdr3_length: 16
v_call: TRBV18
clone_size: NA
j_call: TRBJ2-3
cdr3_nt: TGTGCCAGCTCACCACCGTGGACCGCTAGCACAGATACGCAGTATTTT
cdr3_aa: CASSPPWTASTDTQYF

d_call: TRBD2
cdr3_length: 16
v_call: TRBV25-1
clone_size: NA
j_call: TRBJ2-1
cdr3_nt: TGTGCCAGCAGTGAATCAGGGCTAGCGGGAGACAATGAGCAGTTCTTC
cdr3_aa: CASSESGLAGDNEQFF

d_call: NA
cdr3_length: 12
v_call: TRBV18
clone_size: NA
j_call: TRBJ2-3
cdr3_nt: TGTGCCAGCTCACCAAAAGGAGATACGCAGTATTTT
cdr3_aa: CASSPKGDTQYF

d_call: NA
cdr3_length: 17
v_call: TRBV18
clone_size: NA
j_call: TRBJ2-1
cdr3_nt: TGTGCCAGCTCATCAATCTCCGCCGGGACGCAGACTAATGAGCAGTTCTTC
cdr3_aa: CASSSISAGTQTNEQFF

d_call: NA
cdr3_length: 13
v_call: TRBV1
clone_size: NA
j_call: TRBJ2-3
cdr3_nt: TGCGCCACACGGGGGGCGAGCACAGATACGCAGTATTTT
cdr3_aa: CATRGASTDTQYF

d_call: TRBD2
cdr3_length: 14
v_call: TRBV25-1
clone_size: NA
j_call: TRBJ2-3
cdr3_nt: TGTGCGAGCAAGGGCGGGAGTGCCCCAGATACGCAGTATTTT
cdr3_aa: CASKGGSAPDTQYF

d_call: TRBD1
cdr3_length: 14
v_call: TRBV18
clone_size: few
j_call: TRBJ2-2
cdr3_nt: TGTGCCAGCTCACCGACAGGGTCGGCCGGGGAGCTGTTTTTT
cdr3_aa: CASSPTGSAGELFF